One and the same sample provided the 9 T cell receptor beta chains below, sequenced in a study of T cells in Graves' hyperthyroidism and ophthalmopathy. TCR beta CDR3 regions were amplified from RNA. HTBI primers were the set used in a first-round RT-PCR of the TCR CDR3. Via MiXCR, TCRdb re-called the multiplex PCR reads, giving one row per CDR3 protein. The sample lists around 380,000 distinct CDR3 sequences, about 13% occurring once. The sample was blood. These receptors all come from a man aged 30-40 years with Graves' hyperthyroidism that later progressed to Graves' ophthalmopathy.

This clonotype occurred a few times. CDR3 nucleotide sequence: TGTGCCATCAGTGGAGGGACAGGGATGAACACCGGGGAGCTGTTTTTT. Protein product: CAISGGTGMNTGELFF. J is TRBJ2-2 and V is TRBV10-3, with 9 nucleotides matching TRBD1. V was pared by 4 bases and J by 1 base, with 4 bases of the junction left unmatched. CDR1 is ENHRY, CDR2 SYGVKD, per germline. The CDR3 has 16 residues.

This clonotype was seen ten or more times. The chain employs TRBV28 and TRBJ1-2, with D maybe TRBD1 (6 bases). Per germline, CDR1 MDHEN and CDR2 SYDVKM. Deletions cut 3 bases from V and 5 bases from J, with 10 bases between. The CDR3 contains 13 residues. CDR3: CASSFGGAYGYTF. CDR3 sequence (DNA): TGTGCCAGCAGTTTTGGGGGGGCGTATGGCTACACCTTC.

This clonotype was counted at least ten times. The J gene is TRBJ2-1, the V gene TRBV30; 9 bases agree with TRBD1. This CDR3 has 15 amino acids. The V gene end was trimmed by 1 base and the J gene end by 5 bases; junction bases not matched to a gene: 6. CDR1 and CDR2 from the germline V gene are GTSNPN and SVGIG (reference sequence). The DNA of the CDR3 is TGTGCCTGGAGTGCCGCCGGGACAGGGAACAATGAGCAGTTCTTC. Amino acid sequence: CAWSAAGTGNNEQFF.

Many counts were recorded for this clonotype. The chain carries TRBV18 and TRBJ2-1; tentative D call: TRBD2 (6 bases). This CDR3 is 16 amino acids long. Trimming pared 2 bases from V and 5 bases from J, leaving 16 bases between. The germline gives CDR1 KGHSH, CDR2 LQKENI. In DNA, the CDR3 is TGTGCCAGCTCACCAGCGGGGAGAGGGCCAAACAATGAGCAGTTCTTC. It translates to CASSPAGRGPNNEQFF.

In its sample, this clonotype was seen many times. V gene TRBV3-1 combines with J gene TRBJ1-5; D gene unclear. In germline, CDR1 is LGHDT, CDR2 YNNKEL (reference sequence). V was pared by 3 bases and J by 3 bases, with 3 bases between. The CDR3 extends over 12 amino acids. Here the CDR3 reads CASSQSNQPQHF. CDR3 DNA sequence: TGTGCCAGCAGCCAGTCCAATCAGCCCCAGCATTTT.

There are many counts of this clonotype. This chain uses TRBV7-9 with TRBJ1-6; D is uncertain. Trimming took 3 bases from V and 0 from J, leaving 9 bases between them. The CDR3 runs 16 residues. The germline gives CDR1 SEHNR, CDR2 FQNEAQ (reference sequence). The CDR3 sequence is CASSFGPSSYNSPLHF. CDR3 DNA sequence: TGTGCCAGCAGCTTTGGTCCGAGCTCCTATAATTCACCCCTCCACTTT.

The sample holds a few counts of this clonotype. The chain couples TRBV27 to TRBJ1-6, with D uncertain. Germline V lookup: CDR1 MNHEY, CDR2 SMNVEV (reference sequence). The V end was cut by 5 bases, the J end by 6 bases, with 8 bases between. The CDR3 has 13 amino acids. The CDR3 DNA is TGTGCCAGCAGTGAAAGGGCTAATTCACCCCTCCACTTT. The encoded protein is CASSERANSPLHF.

The rearrangement uses TRBV3-1 and TRBJ2-6; D is ambiguous. The V end was cut by 3 bases, the J end by 0 bases, with 9 bases between. Germline V gives CDR1 LGHDT, CDR2 YNNKEL (reference sequence). The CDR3 spans 16 residues. In DNA form, the CDR3 reads TGTGCCAGCAGCCACTGGACGGCCTCTGGGGCCAACGTCCTGACTTTC. Its translation: CASSHWTASGANVLTF. Full variable domain (outside the CDR3, taken from reference TRBV3-1 and TRBJ2-6): DTAVSQTPKYLVTQMGNDKSIKCEQNLGHDTMYWYKQDSKKFLKIMFSYNNKELIINETVPNRFSPKSPDKAHLNLHINSLELGDSAVYFCASSHWTASGANVLTFGAGSRLTVL.

This chain links TRBV4-1 with TRBJ2-5; 7 bases line up with TRBD1. The J segment lost 2 bases and the V segment lost 3 bases, leaving 12 bases of the junction unmatched. The CDR3 runs 17 residues. Looked up from germline, CDR1 is MGHRA and CDR2 is YSYEKL. The CDR3 reads CASSQIWGPGQQETQYF. CDR3 nucleotides: TGCGCCAGCAGCCAGATCTGGGGCCCGGGACAGCAAGAGACCCAGTACTTC.